In its sample, the clone carrying this T cell receptor (beta chain) was seen a few times. TCRdb re-analysed the RT-PCR reads in MiXCR, keeping a single row per CDR3 protein. The table includes about 680,000 distinct CDR3 sequences, around 14% detected once. This CDR3 is built from 16 residues. Trimming cost V 2 bases and J 0 bases, with 11 bases left between them. Sequencing was performed on memory CD4+ T cells from blood. The chain combines TRBV12-3 or TRBV12-4 with TRBJ2-4; D possibly corresponds to TRBD1 (5 bases). The sequence derives from a female donor in good health, serving as a healthy control. Here the CDR3 reads CASSLSRALAKNIQYF. The CDR3 DNA sequence: TGTGCCAGCAGTTTATCCAGGGCCCTAGCCAAAAACATTCAGTACTTC.